Below are 26 T cell receptor beta chains sequenced from a single sample in a study of T cells in women clearing cervical HPV infection. The assay was immunoSEQ multiplex PCR, and TCRdb's table has in-frame clones only and misses some. In all, the sample yields roughly 42,000 clones. The sequenced material came from blood buffy coat. The receptors come from a woman aged 18 to 75 with a cervical HPV16 infection that either progressed to CIN3+ or cleared (not recorded which).

Remarks on this clone: From the germline J gene comes the end of the CDR3, since the read stops 3 residues before it. The chain combines TRBV20-1 with TRBJ2-1; D ambiguous. This CDR3 region has 12 residues. Trimming left V 7 bases short and J 4 bases short, with 11 bases between. The V gene's germline CDR1 is DFQATT and CDR2 SNEGSKA (reference sequence). The CDR3: CSVKGSYNEQFF. The sequenced part of the CDR3 DNA is TGCAGTGTGAAAGGGTCGTACAATGAG.

As regards this clone: The read ends 3 residues early relative to the CDR3; the germline J gene fills the gap. The chain combines TRBV29-1 with TRBJ1-2, with D tentatively TRBD1 (6 bases). This CDR3 contains 10 residues. Deletions cut 6 bases from V and 7 bases from J, with 9 bases between. Per the germline V gene, CDR1 is SQVTM and CDR2 is ANQGSEA. The sequenced part of the CDR3 DNA is TGCAGCGTAACAGGGTTTGGC. Translation gives CSVTGFG. The CDR3 as a whole reads CSVTGFGYTF. Using reference TRBV29-1 and TRBJ1-2 for the parts outside the CDR3, the full variable domain is SAVISQKPSRDICQRGTSLTIQCQVDSQVTMMFWYRQQPGQSLTLIATANQGSEATYESGFVIDKFPISRPNLTFSTLTVSNMSPEDSSIYLCSVTGFGYTFGSGTRLTVV.

Points on this clone: Read sequence stops 3 residues before the CDR3 end, and the germline J gene provides the missing end. The chain combines TRBV20-1 with TRBJ2-5; 8 positions match TRBD2. CDR3 size: 15 residues. Germline V gene sequence: CDR1 DFQATT, CDR2 SNEGSKA (reference sequence). The trim removed 5 bases at V and 4 bases at J, leaving 12 bases unmatched. The CDR3 sequence: CSARAAGGGLETQYF. The part of the CDR3 DNA that was read is TGCAGTGCTCGGGCGGCGGGGGGAGGGTTAGAGACC.

Concerning this clone itself: Read coverage stops 3 residues before the CDR3 terminus; the germline J gene supplies the remainder. Other DNA sequences in this sample translate to the same CDR3. The V gene is TRBV19, the J gene TRBJ2-6; the match to TRBD1 covers 9 bases. Germline values: CDR1 LNHDA, CDR2 SQIVND (reference sequence). The CDR3 is 15 residues long. V lost 7 bases to trimming and J lost 6 bases; unmatched junction nucleotides: 7. The sequenced part of the CDR3 DNA is TGTGCCAGTACCTCGGGACAGGGTTCGGCCAACGTC. This gives the protein CASTSGQGSANV. The entire CDR3 reads CASTSGQGSANVLTF.

About this clone: The read ends 3 residues before the CDR3 terminus; that terminus is restored from the germline J gene. The gene calls are TRBV5-1 and TRBJ1-2, with D perhaps matching TRBD1 (6 bases). CDR3 size: 16 residues. Germline V CDR1 and CDR2: SGHRS, YFSETQ. Trimming stripped 1 base from V and 1 base from J, with 14 bases between. CDR3 residues: CASSLPRGANNYGYTF. CDR3 bases read: TGCGCCAGCAGCTTGCCTCGGGGGGCCAATAACTATGGC.

A word on this clone: The DNA ends 3 residues before the CDR3 does, and the rest of the CDR3 is filled in from the germline J gene. The chain is built from TRBV11-2 and TRBJ1-3; D is unresolved. The CDR3 spans 15 residues. V lost 5 bases and J 0 bases, leaving 11 bases between the germline ends. Germline V CDR1 and CDR2: SGHAT, FQNNGV. CDR3 amino acids: CASSTDGDSGNTIYF. The CDR3 DNA, read in part, is TGTGCCAGCAGCACGGACGGGGACTCTGGAAACACC.

On this clone: From the germline J gene comes the end of the CDR3, since the read stops 3 residues before it. This chain joins TRBV5-1 and TRBJ2-7; 9 nucleotides agree with TRBD1. Germline CDR1 and CDR2: SGHRS and YFSETQ. V was clipped by 4 bases and J by 6 bases; unmatched bases: 8. The CDR3 has 14 amino acids. The CDR3 DNA, read in part, is TGCGCCAGCAGCCCCCGGGACAGGGCGGGCGAG. Protein product: CASSPRDRAGE. The whole CDR3 reads CASSPRDRAGEQYF.

Of note for this clone: The CDR3 end is not reached by the read, which stops 3 residues before it; the germline J gene fills it in. The V call is TRBV6-2 or TRBV6-3, the J call TRBJ2-1; 10 bases match TRBD2. The junction had 7 bases not matched to a gene; V was cut back by 7 bases and J by 4 bases. This CDR3 has 15 residues. Germline V CDR1 and CDR2: MNHEY, SVGEGT. This CDR3 is CASIRSGGVYNEQFF. CDR3 DNA, as far as it was read: TGTGCCAGCATTCGGAGCGGGGGGGTTTACAATGAG.

In regard to this clone: The read is 3 residues too short to cover the CDR3 end, so that end is filled in from the germline J gene. This sequence joins TRBV19 and TRBJ2-1, with 12 bases matching TRBD2. Trimming cost V 5 bases and J 1 base; bases outside gene matches: 9. Germline CDR1 LNHDA, CDR2 SQIVND (reference sequence). CDR3 length: 18 residues. The part of the CDR3 DNA that was read is TGTGCCAGTAGTCCCCTAGCGGGGGGGCTTGGTTCCTACAATGAG. This codes for CASSPLAGGLGSYNE. The full CDR3 reads CASSPLAGGLGSYNEQFF.

Regarding this clone: The read is 3 residues too short to cover the CDR3 end, so that end is filled in from the germline J gene. The V and J genes are TRBV5-1 and TRBJ2-1; tentative D call: TRBD1 (5 bases). The CDR3 spans 14 residues. CDR1 SGHRS and CDR2 YFSETQ come from the germline V gene. V lost 0 bases to trimming and J lost 7 bases, with 11 bases between them. CDR3 region: CASSLEPGLNEQFF. The covered CDR3 bases are TGCGCCAGCAGCTTGGAGCCAGGGTTGAATGAG.

On this clone itself: The read falls 3 residues short of the CDR3 end, and the missing part is taken from the germline J gene. The V gene is TRBV5-6, the J gene TRBJ1-2, with TRBD1 matching over 8 bases. This CDR3 contains 14 residues. V dropped 5 bases and J dropped 3; count of bases not matched to a gene: 6. The germline CDR1 and CDR2 sequences are SGHDT and YYEEEE. The CDR3: CASSSTGGDYGYTF. CDR3 bases read: TGTGCCAGCAGTTCTACAGGGGGAGACTATGGC.

With regard to this clone: The CDR3 end lies 3 residues beyond the end of the read and is filled in from the germline J gene. The rearrangement links TRBV11-3 to TRBJ1-2; maybe TRBD1 (5 bases). Trimming removed 4 bases at V and 5 bases at J, with 11 bases between. This CDR3 has 13 amino acids. Germline V gene data show CDR1 as SGHNT and CDR2 as YENEEA. CDR3 bases read: TGTGCCAGCAGCTCGGATCGACAGTATGGC. Encoded protein: CASSSDRQYG. The whole CDR3 sequence is CASSSDRQYGYTF. The full variable domain, its missing parts supplied by reference TRBV11-3 and TRBJ1-2, is EAGVVQSPRYKIIEKKQPVAFWCNPISGHNTLYWYLQNLGQGPELLIRYENEEAVDDSQLPKDRFSAERLKGVDSTLKIQPAELGDSAVYLCASSSDRQYGYTFGSGTRLTVV.

For this clone: Sequence at one end of the junction differs from germline and may be a read error. The missing CDR3 end, 3 residues past where the read stops, is filled in from the germline J gene. Different DNA sequences within this sample yield the same CDR3. The chain is built from TRBV2 and TRBJ2-6, with TRBD2 as a possible D gene (6 bases). The CDR3 covers 16 residues. CDR1 SNHLY and CDR2 FYNNEI come from the germline V gene. The CDR3 region is CASRVVGDSGANVLTF. The CDR3 bases that were read are TGTGCCAGCAGGGTGGTCGGGGACTCTGGAGCCAACGTC.

About this clone: From the germline J gene comes the end of the CDR3, since the read stops 3 residues before it. The chain joins TRBV5-1 to TRBJ2-5, with D possibly TRBD1 on 5 matching bases. This CDR3 comprises 15 residues. CDR1 is SGHRS, CDR2 YFSETQ, per germline. V lost 3 bases to trimming and J lost 2 bases, with 14 bases between them. CDR3 in amino acids: CASSSSPGLQETQYF. The DNA read from the CDR3 is TGCGCCAGCAGCTCCTCCCCAGGGTTGCAAGAGACC. Based on the CDR3 plus reference TRBV5-1 and TRBJ2-5, the full variable domain is KAGVTQTPRYLIKTRGQQVTLSCSPISGHRSVSWYQQTPGQGLQFLFEYFSETQRNKGNFPGRFSGRQFSNSRSEMNVSTLELGDSALYLCASSSSPGLQETQYFGPGTRLLVL.

Concerning this clone: The CDR3 end falls 3 residues outside the read, so it is completed with the germline J gene. The rearrangement joins TRBV13 to TRBJ2-3; 7 bases are a match to TRBD2. The CDR3 runs 14 residues. V was clipped by 6 bases and J by 2 bases; unmatched bases: 5. In germline, CDR1 is PRHDT, CDR2 FYEKMQ (reference sequence). CDR3 DNA (partial): TGTGCCAGCAGTTCGCGGGACTACACAGATACG. Its translation: CASSSRDYTDT. The complete CDR3 protein is CASSSRDYTDTQYF.

The part of the CDR3 DNA that was read is TGCGCCAGCAGCTTGGCTGGACAGGCGCGGATTGGCAATCAGCCC. It encodes CASSLAGQARIGNQP. The CDR3, in full, reads CASSLAGQARIGNQPQHF. The chain has TRBV5-1 and TRBJ1-5; 7 bases agree with TRBD1. Coverage ceases 3 residues before the CDR3 finishes, and the germline J gene fills in the end. V lost 0 bases, J lost 2 bases, and 11 bases stayed unmatched. Per the germline V gene, CDR1 is SGHRS and CDR2 is YFSETQ. The CDR3 sequence is 18 residues long. Full variable domain (rest looked up from reference TRBV5-1 and TRBJ1-5): KAGVTQTPRYLIKTRGQQVTLSCSPISGHRSVSWYQQTPGQGLQFLFEYFSETQRNKGNFPGRFSGRQFSNSRSEMNVSTLELGDSALYLCASSLAGQARIGNQPQHFGDGTRLSIL.

This CDR3 reads CSVSTGQSYGYTF. Partial CDR3 DNA: TGCAGCGTTTCGACAGGGCAATCCTATGGC. The V gene is TRBV29-1, the J gene TRBJ1-2; TRBD1 agrees at 7 bases. The missing CDR3 end, 3 residues past where the read stops, is filled in from the germline J gene. The junction had 7 bases not matched to a gene; V was cut back by 5 bases and J by 4 bases. The CDR3 totals 13 residues. Germline values: CDR1 SQVTM, CDR2 ANQGSEA. Based on the CDR3 plus reference TRBV29-1 and TRBJ1-2, the full variable domain is SAVISQKPSRDICQRGTSLTIQCQVDSQVTMMFWYRQQPGQSLTLIATANQGSEATYESGFVIDKFPISRPNLTFSTLTVSNMSPEDSSIYLCSVSTGQSYGYTFGSGTRLTVV.

About this clone itself: The CDR3 end falls 3 residues outside the read, so it is completed with the germline J gene. The rearrangement joins TRBV18 to TRBJ2-5; TRBD2 matches at 13 bases. V lost 3 bases to trimming and J lost 5 bases; unmatched junction nucleotides: 3. CDR1 is KGHSH, CDR2 LQKENI, per germline. There are 15 residues in the CDR3. The CDR3 is CASSPTSGGLETQYF. Partial CDR3 DNA: TGTGCCAGCTCACCGACTAGCGGGGGGCTTGAGACC.

Points on this clone: The read falls 3 residues short of the CDR3 end, and the missing part is taken from the germline J gene. The rearrangement joins TRBV6-2 or TRBV6-3 to TRBJ1-1, with 10 bases that match TRBD1. The CDR3 sequence is 15 residues long. The germline V gene has CDR1 MNHEY and CDR2 SVGEGT. V was pared by 7 bases and J by 2 bases, with 7 bases of the junction left unmatched. Here the CDR3 reads CASNRMTGGNTEAFF. The part of the CDR3 DNA that was read is TGTGCCAGCAACCGAATGACAGGGGGCAACACTGAA.

For this clone: One junction end does not reproduce the germline sequence, and a read error may be involved. The read finishes 3 residues shy of the CDR3 end, and the germline J gene is used to complete it. The chain has TRBV6-2 or TRBV6-3 and TRBJ1-2; 7 bases map to TRBD1. The CDR3 is 14 amino acids. Germline V CDR1 and CDR2: MNHEY, SVGEGT. Here the CDR3 reads CVSSHPDRSYGYTF. The sequenced CDR3 bases are TGTGTCAGCAGTCACCCGGACAGGAGCTATGGC.

About this clone: Coverage ceases 3 residues before the CDR3 finishes, and the germline J gene fills in the end. The J gene is TRBJ2-2, the V gene TRBV7-8; D may be TRBD2 (6 bases). The V end was cut by 8 bases, the J end by 8 bases, with 21 bases between. Germline values: CDR1 SGHVS, CDR2 FQNEAQ. This CDR3 region has 15 residues. CDR3 DNA (partial): TGTGCCAGCGCCCTCGGGACTCCGGGATCGGGGGAG. Its translation is CASALGTPGSGE. The complete CDR3 protein is CASALGTPGSGELFF.

Turning to this clone: The CDR3 goes on 3 residues after the read ends, and that part is filled in from the germline J gene. V gene TRBV6-1 combines with J gene TRBJ2-1; D perhaps matches TRBD1 (5 bases). Germline values: CDR1 MNHNS, CDR2 SASEGT. The CDR3 has 15 amino acids. Trimming cost V 3 bases and J 8 bases, with 17 bases left between them. CDR3 loop: CASSEGQGIVDEQFF. The CDR3 DNA, read in part, is TGTGCCAGCAGTGAGGGTCAGGGTATTGTCGATGAG.

To note about this clone: Read coverage stops 3 residues before the CDR3 terminus; the germline J gene supplies the remainder. Different DNA sequences within this sample yield the same CDR3. The chain joins TRBV30 to TRBJ1-5; a weak D match, TRBD1 (5 bases). The germline CDR1 and CDR2 sequences are GTSNPN and SVGIG (reference sequence). The CDR3 spans 15 residues. CDR3 amino acids: CAWSVQSGVAQPQHF. The DNA read from the CDR3 is TGTGCCTGGAGTGTACAATCGGGGGTTGCTCAACCC.

To note about this clone: Coverage ceases 3 residues before the CDR3 finishes, and the germline J gene fills in the end. The chain carries TRBV19 and TRBJ1-5; D is perhaps TRBD1 (6 bases). Trimming cost V 6 bases and J 5 bases, with 17 bases left between them. CDR1 is LNHDA, CDR2 SQIVND, per germline (reference sequence). The CDR3 spans 15 residues. CDR3 in amino acids: CASRRSTGLHQPQHF. The sequenced part of the CDR3 DNA is TGTGCCAGTAGGAGGTCTACAGGGCTCCATCAGCCC.

A remark on this clone: The read finishes 3 residues shy of the CDR3 end, and the germline J gene is used to complete it. J is TRBJ2-1 and V is TRBV20-1, with 9 bases aligning to TRBD2. The germline gives CDR1 DFQATT, CDR2 SNEGSKA (reference sequence). V lost 3 bases and J lost 8; bases outside the gene matches: 8. This CDR3 contains 14 residues. CDR3 DNA, as far as it was read: TGCAGTGCTAGTATGGCGGGGGGGGTCGATGAG. It specifies CSASMAGGVDE. The full CDR3 reads CSASMAGGVDEQFF.

A word on this clone: The DNA ends 3 residues before the CDR3 does, and the rest of the CDR3 is filled in from the germline J gene. The V gene is TRBV28, the J gene TRBJ2-1; 12 bases are shared with TRBD2. Germline-derived CDR1 and CDR2 are MDHEN and SYDVKM. J was trimmed by 8 bases and V by 5 bases; bases with no gene match: 10. The CDR3 sequence is 16 residues long. The part of the CDR3 DNA that was read is TGTGCCAGCAGTCCCCTCCTAGCGGGGGGGAGGTATGAG. Translated, it gives CASSPLLAGGRYE. The whole CDR3 protein reads CASSPLLAGGRYEQFF.